The 25 T cell receptor beta chains given below trace back to one sample, sequenced in a study of blood T cells in healthy people across ages. PCR was performed a second time for roughly 7 to 12 cycles using a sample-barcoded 5' primer and a J-beta primer mix. TCRdb redid the calling of the 5' RACE reads with MiXCR, one entry per CDR3 protein. In the table there are under 2,000,000 distinct CDR3 sequences, approximately 50% of which are singletons. The sample taken for sequencing was blood. The receptors derive from a woman aged 40-49 years in good health.

J is TRBJ1-6 and V is TRBV2; 10 nucleotides agree with TRBD1. The CDR3 sequence is 16 residues long. The J segment lost 9 bases and the V segment lost 7 bases, leaving 12 bases of the junction unmatched. The V gene's germline CDR1 is SNHLY and CDR2 FYNNEI. CDR3 bases: TGTGCCAGCAAAACCTTTCGACAGGGGGCACTTTCACCCCTCCACTTT. Translation gives CASKTFRQGALSPLHF.

V gene TRBV7-9 combines with J gene TRBJ2-7; TRBD2 matches at 8 bases. The CDR3 contains 12 residues. V lost 11 bases, J lost 4 bases, and 7 bases stayed unmatched. Germline lookup yields CDR1 SEHNR and CDR2 FQNEAQ (reference sequence). The CDR3: CAAGGIGYEQYF. CDR3 in DNA: TGTGCCGCGGGGGGAATAGGGTACGAGCAGTACTTC.

This clonotype has a handful of counts. The chain is built from TRBV9 and TRBJ2-1; 10 bases fit TRBD2. Per the germline V gene, CDR1 is SGDLS and CDR2 is YYNGEE. V gave up 3 bases and J gave up 2 bases; unmatched junction bases: 2. CDR3 length: 15 amino acids. Written as DNA, the CDR3 is TGTGCCAGCAGCGCTAGCGGGGGCACCTACAATGAGCAGTTCTTC. Amino acids: CASSASGGTYNEQFF. Full variable domain (remainder filled in from reference TRBV9 and TRBJ2-1): DSGVTQTPKHLITATGQRVTLRCSPRSGDLSVYWYQQSLDQGLQFLIQYYNGEERAKGNILERFSAQQFPDLHSELNLSSLELGDSALYFCASSASGGTYNEQFFGPGTRLTVL.

The V and J genes are TRBV6-1 and TRBJ2-7; D could derive from TRBD1 or TRBD2 (5 bases each). CDR1 is MNHNS, CDR2 SASEGT, per germline. The CDR3 totals 13 residues. The V gene lost 3 bases and the J gene lost 9 bases, with 15 bases spanning the gap. CDR3 protein: CASSELGTGRQYF. In DNA, the CDR3 is TGTGCCAGCAGTGAGCTGGGGACGGGGCGGCAGTACTTC.

This chain uses TRBV20-1 with TRBJ2-1; 13 bases fit TRBD2. The CDR3 consists of 15 residues. CDR1 is DFQATT and CDR2 is SNEGSKA in the germline V gene (reference sequence). J lost 4 bases, V lost 6 bases, and 6 bases had no gene match. CDR3: CSAEGLAGTYNEQFF. In DNA form, the CDR3 reads TGCAGTGCGGAGGGACTAGCGGGGACATACAATGAGCAGTTCTTC.

This clonotype was seen a handful of times. The chain carries TRBV4-3 and TRBJ1-1, with TRBD1 matching 7 bases. V shed 0 bases, J shed 3 bases, and the junction held 10 bases outside the gene matches. This CDR3 spans 17 amino acids. Per the germline V gene, CDR1 is LGHNA and CDR2 is YSLEER. The CDR3 protein is CASSQEVPQGTYTEAFF. In DNA form, the CDR3 reads TGCGCCAGCAGCCAAGAAGTTCCACAGGGGACGTACACTGAAGCTTTCTTT.

A few counts support this clonotype. The chain combines TRBV28 with TRBJ2-7; tentatively, D is TRBD2 (7 bases). The CDR3 has 12 residues. In germline, CDR1 is MDHEN, CDR2 SYDVKM. The germline V and J ends were trimmed by 7 bases and 4 bases, with 11 bases remaining between them. CDR3 residues: CASTGGPYEQYF. The CDR3 coding sequence is TGTGCCAGCACCGGGGGGCCATACGAGCAGTACTTC.

In its sample, this clonotype was seen once. The rearrangement links TRBV29-1 to TRBJ1-2; 8 bases map to TRBD1. This CDR3 has 13 residues. Germline-derived CDR1 and CDR2 are SQVTM and ANQGSEA. The J segment lost 3 bases and the V segment lost 6 bases, leaving 6 bases of the junction unmatched. The DNA of the CDR3 is TGCAGCGTACAGGGGGAAGGACACTATGGCTACACCTTC. As protein: CSVQGEGHYGYTF. The full variable domain, in which reference TRBV29-1 and TRBJ1-2 provide the parts outside the CDR3, is SAVISQKPSRDICQRGTSLTIQCQVDSQVTMMFWYRQQPGQSLTLIATANQGSEATYESGFVIDKFPISRPNLTFSTLTVSNMSPEDSSIYLCSVQGEGHYGYTFGSGTRLTVV.

This clonotype was seen more than once but under ten times. CDR3 nucleotides: TGTGCCAGCAGTTCTCCGGGACAGGTGGTGAATGAGCAGTTCTTC. Translation: CASSSPGQVVNEQFF. J is TRBJ2-1 and V is TRBV28, with 8 bases lining up with TRBD1. CDR3 length equals 15 residues. The germline V gene has CDR1 MDHEN and CDR2 SYDVKM. V lost 4 bases to trimming and J lost 7 bases; unmatched junction nucleotides: 9.

The chain joins TRBV27 to TRBJ2-5; 10 nucleotides agree with TRBD2. The J call is in doubt because the DNA end fits TRBJ2-7 better. Germline CDR1 is MNHEY and CDR2 is SMNVEV (reference sequence). CDR3 size: 14 residues. CDR3 in DNA: TGTGCCAGCAGTCCAAAGACTAGCGGGTACGAGCAGTACTTC. Protein: CASSPKTSGYEQYF.

The J gene is TRBJ2-5, the V gene TRBV18, with D maybe TRBD2 (6 bases). CDR3 length: 13 amino acids. V lost 3 bases to trimming and J lost 7 bases, with 12 bases between them. Germline V CDR1 and CDR2: KGHSH, LQKENI. The CDR3 reads CASSPEGMGTQYF. The CDR3 DNA is TGTGCCAGCTCACCGGAGGGGATGGGGACCCAGTACTTC.

The J gene is TRBJ2-1, the V gene TRBV7-9; 7 bases line up with TRBD1. The V and J ends lost 4 bases and 4 bases, in that order; junction bases with no gene match: 1. The CDR3 loop spans 13 amino acids. Germline V gene data show CDR1 as SEHNR and CDR2 as FQNEAQ (reference sequence). The CDR3: CASSWDRYNEQFF. The CDR3 DNA sequence: TGTGCCAGCAGCTGGGACAGATACAATGAGCAGTTCTTC. Full variable domain (remainder filled in from reference TRBV7-9 and TRBJ2-1): DTGVSQNPRHKITKRGQNVTFRCDPISEHNRLYWYRQTLGQGPEFLTYFQNEAQLEKSRLLSDRFSAERPKGSFSTLEIQRTEQGDSAMYLCASSWDRYNEQFFGPGTRLTVL.

The rearrangement uses TRBV6-5 and TRBJ2-1, with 8 bases that match TRBD1. This CDR3 is built from 15 residues. J lost 4 bases, V lost 5 bases, and 7 bases had no gene match. Germline V gives CDR1 MNHEY, CDR2 SVGAGI. CDR3 loop: CASSIDRGGYNEQFF. In DNA form, the CDR3 reads TGTGCCAGCAGTATCGACAGGGGTGGGTACAATGAGCAGTTCTTC.

V usage is TRBV7-2 and J usage is TRBJ2-1, with D unresolved. The CDR3 totals 14 residues. V gave up 5 bases and J gave up 8 bases, with 16 bases separating them. Per germline, CDR1 SGHTA and CDR2 FQGNSA. The CDR3 region has the DNA TGTGCCAGCAGCCCCCTTTTTAGGGTCTATGAGCAGTTCTTC. Amino acid sequence: CASSPLFRVYEQFF.

This chain links TRBV2 with TRBJ2-4; the match to TRBD2 covers 11 bases. Germline trimming cut 11 bases from V and 1 base from J; bases unmatched to any gene: 7. The CDR3 sequence is 15 residues long. Germline V gives CDR1 SNHLY, CDR2 FYNNEI. The CDR3 loop is CAGSRLAGAKNIQYF. In DNA, the CDR3 is TGTGCCGGGTCACGACTAGCGGGGGCCAAAAACATTCAGTACTTC. Full variable domain (missing parts from reference TRBV2 and TRBJ2-4): EPEVTQTPSHQVTQMGQEVILRCVPISNHLYFYWYRQILGQKVEFLVSFYNNEISEKSEIFDDQFSVERPDGSNFTLKIRSTKLEDSAMYFCAGSRLAGAKNIQYFGAGTRLSVL.

A few counts support this clonotype. The chain joins TRBV5-1 to TRBJ2-3; no clear D. This CDR3 contains 13 residues. CDR1 and CDR2 from the germline V gene are SGHRS and YFSETQ. V was shortened by 1 base and J by 4 bases, with 7 bases between the two germline ends. CDR3 sequence: CASSLLSPDTQYF. DNA of the CDR3: TGCGCCAGCAGCTTGCTTAGCCCAGATACGCAGTATTTT. The complete variable domain, with remaining parts taken from reference TRBV5-1 and TRBJ2-3, reads KAGVTQTPRYLIKTRGQQVTLSCSPISGHRSVSWYQQTPGQGLQFLFEYFSETQRNKGNFPGRFSGRQFSNSRSEMNVSTLELGDSALYLCASSLLSPDTQYFGPGTRLTVL.

This sequence joins TRBV7-6 and TRBJ2-1; the D is unclear. The V gene lost 3 bases and the J gene lost 5 bases, with 14 bases spanning the gap. Germline CDR1 is SGHVS and CDR2 is FNYEAQ. This CDR3 has 15 residues. In DNA form, the CDR3 reads TGTGCCAGCAGCTTGGACCTACAACCGCACAATGAGCAGTTCTTC. This translates into CASSLDLQPHNEQFF.

Written as DNA, the CDR3 is TGTGCCAGCAGCATCGGCGCCGGGGGTCCCTTAGCATCGCAGTATTTT. Residues: CASSIGAGGPLASQYF. The gene calls are TRBV25-1 and TRBJ2-3; tentatively, D is TRBD2 (6 bases). Germline CDR1 and CDR2: MGHDK and SYGVNS. The V and J ends lost 6 bases and 10 bases respectively, with 26 bases between them. There are 16 residues in the CDR3.

The chain is built from TRBV29-1 and TRBJ2-3, with D possibly matching TRBD1 (6 bases). The V and J ends lost 1 base and 12 bases respectively, with 17 bases between them. CDR1 and CDR2 (germline): SQVTM, ANQGSEA. The CDR3 has 13 residues. This chain's CDR3 is CSVEVSQGYLQYF. In DNA form, the CDR3 reads TGCAGCGTTGAAGTCAGCCAGGGGTACCTTCAGTATTTT.

This chain connects TRBV20-1 to TRBJ2-7; maybe TRBD1 (5 bases). V was trimmed by 3 bases and J by 5 bases, leaving 26 bases between them. This CDR3 has 17 amino acids. Germline CDR1 reads DFQATT; CDR2 reads SNEGSKA (reference sequence). The CDR3 loop reads CSASRGTADRNRHEQYF. CDR3 nucleotides: TGCAGTGCTAGCCGCGGAACCGCTGACAGAAACCGCCACGAGCAGTACTTC.

This chain uses TRBV19 with TRBJ2-1; D might be TRBD2 (6 bases). V was clipped by 10 bases and J by 5 bases, with 15 bases between them. The CDR3 runs 13 residues. Per germline, CDR1 LNHDA and CDR2 SQIVND (reference sequence). The CDR3 sequence: CATEGLIHNEQFF. The CDR3 coding sequence is TGTGCCACGGAGGGACTCATACACAATGAGCAGTTCTTC.

The chain recombines TRBV20-1 with TRBJ2-7, with a possible D match to TRBD2 (6 bases). Germline CDR1 is DFQATT and CDR2 is SNEGSKA (reference sequence). Trimming took 1 base from V and 3 from J, leaving 10 bases between them. CDR3 size: 13 residues. In DNA form, the CDR3 reads TGCAGTGCTAGAGTTGGAGGGCGCTACGAGCAGTACTTC. Its protein product is CSARVGGRYEQYF.

The V and J genes are TRBV25-1 and TRBJ1-4; a possible D gene is TRBD1 (6 bases). CDR3 length: 13 residues. Trimming took 7 bases from V and 3 from J, leaving 9 bases between them. Germline V lookup: CDR1 MGHDK, CDR2 SYGVNS. The DNA of the CDR3 is TGTGCCAGCAAGGACAGAGCTAATGAAAAACTGTTTTTT. Translation: CASKDRANEKLFF.

The chain joins TRBV4-3 to TRBJ2-1; perhaps D is TRBD1 or TRBD2 (5 bases each). Deletions cut 4 bases from V and 6 bases from J, with 10 bases between. This CDR3 spans 13 amino acids. Per germline, CDR1 LGHNA and CDR2 YSLEER. The CDR3 bases are TGCGCCAGCAGCCTAAGGGACGGCAATGAGCAGTTCTTC. Its protein product is CASSLRDGNEQFF.

This clonotype has only a few counts. This chain connects TRBV5-1 to TRBJ2-3, with 7 bases lining up with TRBD2. The CDR3 has 14 residues. V was pared by 3 bases and J by 4 bases, with 5 bases of the junction left unmatched. The germline CDR1 and CDR2 sequences are SGHRS and YFSETQ. For the CDR3, the DNA is TGCGCCAGCAGCTCGGGGGGATCCGCAGATACGCAGTATTTT. It codes for CASSSGGSADTQYF. The full variable domain, its missing parts supplied by reference TRBV5-1 and TRBJ2-3, is KAGVTQTPRYLIKTRGQQVTLSCSPISGHRSVSWYQQTPGQGLQFLFEYFSETQRNKGNFPGRFSGRQFSNSRSEMNVSTLELGDSALYLCASSSGGSADTQYFGPGTRLTVL.